The 9 T cell receptor beta chains in this list originate from one sample, sequenced in a study of sequential checkpoint blockade in melanoma. Regarding treatment: randomized to nivolumab then ipilimumab (arm A) or the reverse (arm B). The assay was immunoSEQ multiplex PCR, and TCRdb's table has in-frame clones only and misses some. The sample consists of over 4,500 clones, approximately 30% of them appearing once. This material consisted of tumor tissue (inferred from file names), taken from a patient given nivolumab and ipilimumab in sequence. These receptors were collected from a human donor with melanoma.

The chain employs TRBV5-1 and TRBJ2-7, with TRBD1 matching 7 bases. This CDR3 spans 17 amino acids. Germline CDR1 and CDR2: SGHRS and YFSETQ. The V segment lost 0 bases and the J segment 0 bases; nucleotides outside the gene matches: 9. CDR3 in DNA: TGCGCCAGCAGCTTGGCCCCCTCGGACAGGAGCTCCTACGAGCAGTACTTC. This codes for CASSLAPSDRSSYEQYF.

This clone was recorded a few times. The rearrangement uses TRBV23-1 and TRBJ2-5, with D unresolved. TRBV23-1 is placed among ORFs of uncertain function. The germline V and J ends were trimmed by 6 bases and 4 bases, with 12 bases remaining between them. CDR3 length: 13 amino acids. The DNA for the CDR3 is TGCGCCAGCAGCTTAGCAGGCGGAGAGACCCAGTACTTC. Its protein is CASSLAGGETQYF.

This clone rates as medium-sized (0.01 to 0.1%). The chain carries TRBV9 and TRBJ2-1, with TRBD2 identical over 8 bases. Germline loops: CDR1 SGDLS, CDR2 YYNGEE. With 5 bases clipped from V and 6 bases from J, the junction kept 7 bases outside the gene matches. The CDR3 consists of 14 residues. CDR3 loop: CASSVSGKGNEQFF. In DNA, the CDR3 is TGTGCCAGCAGTGTTAGCGGGAAGGGCAATGAGCAGTTCTTC.

The chain is built from TRBV19 and TRBJ1-2; D not certain. The CDR3 spans 14 residues. Trimming shortened V by 3 bases and J by 8 bases, and 16 bases separated the two germline ends. From germline, CDR1 is LNHDA and CDR2 SQIVND (reference sequence). CDR3 nucleotide sequence: TGTGCCAGTAGTATCAATTTTCGGGCGCCAGGCTACACCTTC. It encodes CASSINFRAPGYTF.

The chain combines TRBV5-1 with TRBJ2-7, with 7 bases identical to TRBD2. The ends lost 3 bases at V and 2 bases at J; junction bases unmatched: 8. Germline CDR1 SGHRS, CDR2 YFSETQ. The CDR3 runs to 15 residues. CDR3 loop: CASSSAASGTYEQYF. CDR3 coding DNA: TGCGCCAGCAGCTCGGCCGCTAGCGGAACCTACGAGCAGTACTTC.

In this sample, this clone turned up a few times. The chain is built from TRBV12-5 and TRBJ1-2, with 9 bases lining up with TRBD1. The CDR3 covers 14 residues. CDR1 and CDR2 from the germline V gene are LGHNT and FRNRAP. In DNA form, the CDR3 reads TGTGCCAGCAACAGGGGACAGGGCTTCTATGGCTACACCTTC. It yields the protein CASNRGQGFYGYTF.

In its sample, this clone was seen many times. This chain joins TRBV11-3 and TRBJ2-5; D remains unclear. The CDR3 spans 14 residues. CDR1 is SGHNT, CDR2 YENEEA, per germline. Trimming pared 4 bases from V and 5 bases from J, leaving 14 bases between. The chain's CDR3 is CASSSPPTRETQYF. CDR3 in DNA: TGTGCCAGCAGCTCACCACCTACCCGGGAGACCCAGTACTTC.

The chain links TRBV6-8 to TRBJ2-3; 8 bases map to TRBD2. Trimming removed 5 bases from V and 7 bases from J; junction bases left unmatched: 8. The CDR3 contains 14 residues. The germline V gene encodes CDR1 MNHGY and CDR2 SAAAGT. CDR3 in DNA: TGTGCCAGCAGTGCCCGTAGCGGGGCTAATACGCAGTATTTT. Its protein product is CASSARSGANTQYF.

This clone showed up many times. The chain combines TRBV11-3 with TRBJ1-1; 7 bases are shared with TRBD1. There are 15 residues in the CDR3. J was trimmed by 3 bases and V by 5 bases; bases with no gene match: 9. Germline CDR1 SGHNT, CDR2 YENEEA. The CDR3 reads CASSQVRTGDTEAFF. CDR3 nucleotides: TGTGCCAGCAGCCAAGTGAGGACAGGAGACACTGAAGCTTTCTTT.